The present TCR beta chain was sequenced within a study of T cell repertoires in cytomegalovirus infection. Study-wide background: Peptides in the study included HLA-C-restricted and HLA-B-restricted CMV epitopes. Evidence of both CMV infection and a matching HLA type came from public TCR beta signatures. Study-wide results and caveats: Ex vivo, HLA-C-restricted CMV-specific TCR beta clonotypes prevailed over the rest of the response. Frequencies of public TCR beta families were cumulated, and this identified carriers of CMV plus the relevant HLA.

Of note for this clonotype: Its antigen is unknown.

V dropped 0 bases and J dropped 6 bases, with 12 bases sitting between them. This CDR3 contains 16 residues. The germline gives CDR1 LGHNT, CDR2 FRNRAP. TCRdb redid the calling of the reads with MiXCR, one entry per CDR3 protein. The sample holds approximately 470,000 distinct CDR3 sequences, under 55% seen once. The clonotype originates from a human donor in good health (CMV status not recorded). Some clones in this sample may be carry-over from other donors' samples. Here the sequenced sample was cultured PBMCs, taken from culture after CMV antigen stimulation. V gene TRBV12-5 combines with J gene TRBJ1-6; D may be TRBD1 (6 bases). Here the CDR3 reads CASGLVLGTPNSPLHF. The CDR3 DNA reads TGTGCTAGTGGTTTGGTACTCGGGACACCTAATTCACCCCTCCACTTT. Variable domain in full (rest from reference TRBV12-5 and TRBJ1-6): DARVTQTPRHKVTEMGQEVTMRCQPILGHNTVFWYRQTMMQGLELLAYFRNRAPLDDSGMPKDRFSAEMPDATLATLKIQPSEPRDSAVYFCASGLVLGTPNSPLHFGNGTRLTVT.